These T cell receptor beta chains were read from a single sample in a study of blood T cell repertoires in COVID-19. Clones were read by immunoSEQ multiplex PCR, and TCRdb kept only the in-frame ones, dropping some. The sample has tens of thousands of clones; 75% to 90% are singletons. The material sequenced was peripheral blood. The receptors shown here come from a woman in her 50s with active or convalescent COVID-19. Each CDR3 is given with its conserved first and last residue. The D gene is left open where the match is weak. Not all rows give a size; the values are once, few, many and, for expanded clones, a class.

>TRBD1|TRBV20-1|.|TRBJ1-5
CSAGEPGQGLGRNQPQHF
TGCAGTGCTGGTGAGCCGGGACAGGGGTTGGGGAGGAATCAGCCCCAGCATTTT
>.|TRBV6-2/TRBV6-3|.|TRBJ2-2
CASSYGGDDTGELFF
TGTGCCAGCAGTTATGGAGGGGATGACACCGGGGAGCTGTTTTTT
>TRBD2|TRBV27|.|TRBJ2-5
CASSIKRGAWETQYF
TGTGCCAGCAGTATAAAGCGGGGGGCCTGGGAGACCCAGTACTTC
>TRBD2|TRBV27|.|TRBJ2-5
CASSSLAGGFETQYF
TGTGCCAGCAGTTCACTAGCGGGGGGGTTTGAGACCCAGTACTTC
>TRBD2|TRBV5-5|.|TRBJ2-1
CASSFRAEGLAISEQFF
TGTGCCAGCAGCTTTCGGGCCGAGGGACTAGCGATTAGTGAGCAGTTCTTC
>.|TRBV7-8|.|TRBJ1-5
CASSRTDGGNQPQHF
TGTGCCAGCAGCCGAACGGACGGGGGGAATCAGCCCCAGCATTTT
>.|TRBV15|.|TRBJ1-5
CATSREGRLVGSNQPQHF
TGTGCCACCAGCAGAGAAGGGAGATTGGTGGGTAGCAATCAGCCCCAGCATTTT
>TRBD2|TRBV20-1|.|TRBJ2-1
CSLSRGNEQFF
TGCTCCTTATCGCGGGGGAATGAGCAGTTCTTC
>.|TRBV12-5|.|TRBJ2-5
CASGLGQGRETQYF
TGTGCTAGTGGTTTAGGGCAGGGAAGAGAGACCCAGTACTTC
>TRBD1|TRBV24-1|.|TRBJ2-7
CATSDPRTGSYEQYF
TGTGCCACCAGTGATCCCAGGACAGGCTCCTACGAGCAGTACTTC
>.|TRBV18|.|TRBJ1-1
CASSPTLGLMNTEAFF
TGTGCCAGCTCACCTACCCTGGGGCTAATGAACACTGAAGCTTTCTTT
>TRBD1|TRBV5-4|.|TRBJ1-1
CASSGGTGTEAFF
TGTGCCAGCAGCGGCGGGACAGGCACTGAAGCTTTCTTT
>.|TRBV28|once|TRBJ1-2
CASSRIAGDNYGYTF
TGTGCCAGCAGTCGAATCGCGGGGGATAACTATGGCTACACCTTC
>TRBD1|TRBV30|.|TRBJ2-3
CAWSVGGAGDTQYF
TGTGCCTGGAGTGTAGGGGGCGCAGGGGATACGCAGTATTTT
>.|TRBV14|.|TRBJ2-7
CASSPTGSYEQYF
TGTGCCAGCAGCCCGACAGGCTCCTACGAGCAGTACTTC